This T cell receptor beta chain was captured by sequencing in a study of shared clonotypes between healthy human individuals. Per the germline V gene, CDR1 is SGHRS and CDR2 is YFSETQ. The CDR3 loop spans 15 amino acids. The junction had 4 bases not matched to a gene; V was cut back by 2 bases and J by 4 bases. As regards this clone: Its antigen remains unknown.

CD45RO negativity and positive selection for CCR7 defined naive CD8 cells, a population that excluded terminally differentiated effector memory CD45RA+ cells. There were only Caucasian adults among the donors, and all lived in Nashville, Tennessee. Measured with immunoSEQ multiplex PCR; TCRdb has only the in-frame clones, and not every one. The sample holds about 2.1 million clones, around 93% seen once. Findings and limits, study-wide: What naive subsets generally showed was a larger estimated richness than memory subsets showed. Among non-shared clonotypes, generation probabilities were lower than among those shared by all four donors.

Sequenced input: naive CD8+ T cells from PBMCs. The TCR originated in a young man in good health. Some clones in this sample may be carry-over from other donors' samples. This sequence joins TRBV5-1 and TRBJ2-1, with 9 positions matching TRBD2. The CDR3 DNA sequence: TGCGCCAGCAGCTTTAGCGGGAGCAAATACAATGAGCAGTTCTTC. Encoded protein: CASSFSGSKYNEQFF.